This TCR beta chain was profiled in a study of blood T cell repertoires in COVID-19. Background on the study: There were acute and convalescent COVID-19 samples, and they came from the United States, Italy and Spain. T cells, B-cell-depleted T cells, or PBMCs supplied cDNA or gDNA.

Original methodology: It was from reference gene primer amplification that nucleated cell counts were estimated. TCRdb keeps only in-frame clones here, not all; method: immunoSEQ multiplex PCR. V, J and clone size were drawn from that table, and D and trimming were deduced from the DNA. The sample contains about 170,000 clones, approximately 90% of which appear only once. V dropped 5 bases and J dropped 5; count of bases not matched to a gene: 11. CDR3 length equals 15 residues. Germline V gene lookup returns CDR1 LNHNV and CDR2 YYDKDF (reference sequence). Seattle participants joined during active infection and were tracked over time.

This clonotype was sampled from a man aged 18 to 35 with COVID-19, enrolled during active disease. The chain employs TRBV15 and TRBJ2-5, with 7 nucleotides matching TRBD2. The sequenced sample consisted of peripheral blood. The CDR3 region is CATSWERGSGETQYF. The CDR3 DNA is TGTGCCACCAGCTGGGAGCGCGGGAGCGGCGAGACCCAGTACTTC.